This T cell receptor beta chain derives from a study of T cells in Graves' hyperthyroidism and ophthalmopathy. Overall study context: At initial diagnosis, before any treatment had begun, peripheral blood was obtained.

The CDR3 has 12 amino acids. The V and J ends lost 6 bases and 9 bases respectively, with 12 bases between them. There were TCR beta CDR3 regions amplified from RNA transcripts. The HTBI primer set served for first-round RT-PCR of the TCR CDR3. TCRdb ran MiXCR on the multiplex PCR reads and lists one entry per CDR3 protein. This table has about 200,000 distinct CDR3 sequences, about 17% appearing once. Study-level findings and limits: A model using 13 V-J features told ophthalmopathy apart from stable hyperthyroidism.

This clonotype was observed at least ten times. The antigen remains undetermined. The chain couples TRBV12-3 or TRBV12-4 to TRBJ1-5; D is possibly TRBD1 (5 bases). The receptor's source is a woman aged 45-65 years with Graves' hyperthyroidism. The sequenced sample was blood. The CDR3 is CASREGFTPQHF. CDR3 bases: TGTGCCAGCAGGGAGGGGTTCACGCCCCAGCATTTT.